This T cell receptor (beta chain) was identified in a study of regulatory T cells in long-lasting Graves disease. General study results and limits: Reduced TCR diversity was observed in persistent Graves' patients versus newly diagnosed patients.

Time point meaning: newly diagnosed GD, antithyroid drugs for less than 3 months. RNA extracted from PBMCs served as the sequencing template. V trimming: 3 bases; J trimming: 6 bases; junction bases outside the gene matches: 2. Germline CDR1 SGHAT, CDR2 FQNNGV. The CDR3 length is 13 residues. For TCR beta, libraries came from iRepertoire HTBI primers and Arm-PCR of CDR3 regions. TCRdb itself ran the multiplex PCR reads through MiXCR, one entry per CDR3 protein. The data contain 540,000 or so distinct CDR3 sequences, approximately 12% of them singletons. This clonotype was detected many times. The antigen is not known. These data are also associated with another study on T cells in Graves' hyperthyroidism and ophthalmopathy. That publication notes: Thyroid ultrasound, orbital computed tomography, clinical symptoms, and serum thyroxine and TRAb underpinned diagnoses. Blood samples included most of the expanded thyroid clonotypes exceeding 0.001.

J is TRBJ2-5 and V is TRBV11-2, with 9 bases identical to TRBD1. The source is a man aged 25-45 years with Graves disease. Sequenced here: peripheral blood mononuclear cells (PBMCs), sampled at new diagnosis, from a patient treated with antithyroid drugs. CDR3 coding DNA: TGTGCCAGCAGCTTGGGACAGGGAAAGACCCAGTACTTC. Translation: CASSLGQGKTQYF. The whole variable domain, remainder taken from reference TRBV11-2 and TRBJ2-5, is EAGVAQSPRYKIIEKRQSVAFWCNPISGHATLYWYQQILGQGPKLLIQFQNNGVVDDSQLPKDRFSAERLKGVDSTLKIQPAKLEDSAVYLCASSLGQGKTQYFGPGTRLLVL.